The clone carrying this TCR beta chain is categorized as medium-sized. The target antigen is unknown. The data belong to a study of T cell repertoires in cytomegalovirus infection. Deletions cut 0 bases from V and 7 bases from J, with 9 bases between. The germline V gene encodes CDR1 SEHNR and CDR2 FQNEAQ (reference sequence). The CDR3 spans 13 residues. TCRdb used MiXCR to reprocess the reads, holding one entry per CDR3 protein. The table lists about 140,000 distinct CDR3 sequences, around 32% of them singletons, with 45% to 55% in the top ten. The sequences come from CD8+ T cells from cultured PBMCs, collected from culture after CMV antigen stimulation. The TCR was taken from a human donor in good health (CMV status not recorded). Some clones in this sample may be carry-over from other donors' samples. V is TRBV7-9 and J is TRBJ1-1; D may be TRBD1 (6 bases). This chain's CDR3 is CASSLAGQIEAFF. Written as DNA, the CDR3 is TGTGCCAGCAGCTTAGCCGGACAGATTGAAGCTTTCTTT.